This is a list of T cell receptor beta chains from one sample in a study of T cell responses to AZD1222 COVID-19 vaccine. Repertoires were generated with immunoSEQ multiplex PCR, while TCRdb's copy carries only in-frame clones and drops some. Here the sample spans about 53,000 clones, approximately 84% being singletons. The source material was peripheral blood, sampled on day 0 of AZD1222 vaccination. The origin of the receptors is an adult in good health. Both conserved end residues are part of each CDR3. The order of the fields is V gene, J gene, D gene, CDR3 length, clone size, CDR3 protein, CDR3 DNA. A D gene is named only where the DNA matches it firmly. Not all rows give a size; the values are once, few, many and, for expanded clones, a class.

v_call: TRBV5-1
j_call: TRBJ2-7
d_call: TRBD1
cdr3_length: 16
clone_size: -
cdr3_aa: CASSPTGDLRSYEQYF
cdr3_nt: TGCGCCAGCAGCCCGACAGGGGACCTCCGCTCCTACGAGCAGTACTTC

v_call: TRBV5-1
j_call: TRBJ2-3
d_call: TRBD2
cdr3_length: 16
clone_size: -
cdr3_aa: CASSLNLGLRTDTQYF
cdr3_nt: TGCGCCAGCAGCTTAAACCTGGGACTACGCACAGATACGCAGTATTTT

v_call: TRBV7-9
j_call: TRBJ2-2
d_call: TRBD1
cdr3_length: 16
clone_size: few
cdr3_aa: CASSLALTGGAGELFF
cdr3_nt: TGTGCCAGCAGCTTAGCGCTGACAGGGGGCGCCGGGGAGCTGTTTTTT

v_call: TRBV7-9
j_call: TRBJ2-1
d_call: TRBD2
cdr3_length: 19
clone_size: -
cdr3_aa: CASSTRGSSGIGAYNEQFF
cdr3_nt: TGTGCCAGCAGCACTAGGGGGTCTAGCGGGATAGGGGCCTACAATGAGCAGTTCTTC

v_call: TRBV3-1/TRBV3-2
j_call: TRBJ2-2
d_call: TRBD1
cdr3_length: 16
clone_size: -
cdr3_aa: CASSQERQGNTGELFF
cdr3_nt: TGTGCCAGCAGCCAAGAAAGACAGGGGAACACCGGGGAGCTGTTTTTT

v_call: TRBV18
j_call: TRBJ1-1
d_call: TRBD1
cdr3_length: 16
clone_size: -
cdr3_aa: CASSPNSGGIITEAFF
cdr3_nt: TGTGCCAGCTCACCTAACTCAGGGGGCATTATCACTGAAGCTTTCTTT

v_call: TRBV18
j_call: TRBJ1-2
d_call: -
cdr3_length: 14
clone_size: -
cdr3_aa: CASSPPARVYGYTF
cdr3_nt: TGTGCCAGCTCACCACCCGCACGAGTTTATGGCTACACCTTC

v_call: TRBV14
j_call: TRBJ2-7
d_call: -
cdr3_length: 17
clone_size: -
cdr3_aa: CASSQDSGSGYTYEQYF
cdr3_nt: TGTGCCAGCAGCCAAGATAGTGGGTCAGGGTACACCTACGAGCAGTACTTC

v_call: TRBV6-5
j_call: TRBJ1-1
d_call: TRBD1
cdr3_length: 14
clone_size: -
cdr3_aa: CASSRTGGATEAFF
cdr3_nt: TGTGCCAGCAGTCGAACAGGGGGCGCGACTGAAGCTTTCTTT

v_call: TRBV14
j_call: TRBJ1-3
d_call: -
cdr3_length: 17
clone_size: -
cdr3_aa: CASSRRTVDFSGNTIYF
cdr3_nt: TGTGCCAGCAGCCGTAGGACGGTTGACTTCTCTGGAAACACCATATATTTT

v_call: TRBV5-6
j_call: TRBJ2-3
d_call: TRBD1
cdr3_length: 15
clone_size: -
cdr3_aa: CASSLGGQSTDTQYF
cdr3_nt: TGTGCCAGCAGCTTGGGGGGACAGTCCACAGATACGCAGTATTTT

v_call: TRBV15
j_call: TRBJ2-5
d_call: TRBD2
cdr3_length: 16
clone_size: -
cdr3_aa: CATSRDWTSRKETQYF
cdr3_nt: TGTGCCACCAGCAGAGATTGGACTAGCCGTAAAGAGACCCAGTACTTC

v_call: TRBV6-5
j_call: TRBJ1-2
d_call: -
cdr3_length: 15
clone_size: few
cdr3_aa: CASRVGPGGAEGYTF
cdr3_nt: TGTGCCAGCAGAGTGGGCCCTGGGGGGGCGGAAGGCTACACCTTC

v_call: TRBV10-2
j_call: TRBJ2-1
d_call: TRBD2
cdr3_length: 15
clone_size: -
cdr3_aa: CASSASGNSYNEQFF
cdr3_nt: TGCGCCAGCAGTGCTAGCGGGAATTCCTACAATGAGCAGTTCTTC

v_call: TRBV2
j_call: TRBJ2-7
d_call: TRBD1
cdr3_length: 14
clone_size: -
cdr3_aa: CASSRDRGSHEQYF
cdr3_nt: TGTGCCAGCAGCCGGGACAGGGGGTCCCACGAGCAGTACTTC

v_call: TRBV2
j_call: TRBJ2-7
d_call: TRBD1
cdr3_length: 15
clone_size: -
cdr3_aa: CASKSGTGGVYEQYF
cdr3_nt: TGTGCCAGCAAATCCGGGACAGGGGGCGTGTACGAGCAGTACTTC

v_call: TRBV11-1
j_call: TRBJ2-7
d_call: -
cdr3_length: 13
clone_size: few
cdr3_aa: CASKDPNGDEQYF
cdr3_nt: TGTGCCAGCAAGGACCCGAATGGGGACGAGCAGTACTTC